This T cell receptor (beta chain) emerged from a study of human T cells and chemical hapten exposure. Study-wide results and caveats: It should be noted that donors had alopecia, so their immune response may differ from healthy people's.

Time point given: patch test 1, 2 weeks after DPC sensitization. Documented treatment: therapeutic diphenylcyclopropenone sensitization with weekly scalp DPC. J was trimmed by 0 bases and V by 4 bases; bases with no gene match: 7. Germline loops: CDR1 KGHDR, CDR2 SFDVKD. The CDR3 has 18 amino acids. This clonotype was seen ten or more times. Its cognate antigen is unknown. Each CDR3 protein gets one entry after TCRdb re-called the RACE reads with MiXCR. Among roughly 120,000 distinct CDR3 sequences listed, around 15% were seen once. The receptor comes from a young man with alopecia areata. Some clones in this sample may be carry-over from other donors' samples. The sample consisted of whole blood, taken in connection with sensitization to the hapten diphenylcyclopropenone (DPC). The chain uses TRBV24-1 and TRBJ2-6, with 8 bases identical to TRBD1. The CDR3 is CATSDRGQGLSGANVLTF. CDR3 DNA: TGTGCCACCAGTGACCGAGGACAGGGCCTCTCTGGGGCCAACGTCCTGACTTTC.